In this sample, the clone carrying this T cell receptor (beta chain) turned up a few times. Its cognate antigen is unknown. This CDR3 is built from 17 residues. V lost 5 bases and J lost 5; bases outside the gene matches: 8. Germline CDR1 reads SGHVS; CDR2 reads FQNEAQ. MiXCR was run by TCRdb on the 5' RACE reads, yielding one entry per CDR3 protein. The sample yields more than 300,000 distinct CDR3 sequences, around 10% seen once. This sample was included in a study of T cells after yellow fever vaccination. Overall study: Where fractions had low cell numbers, libraries were prepared from them with the SMART-Seq v4 Ultra Low Input RNA kit. Findings and limits, study-wide: A minor fraction of clonotypes spanned both CD4 and CD8 compartments. Most primary-vaccination clones reappeared after the booster (less than 98% CD4, roughly 88% CD8).

The specimen was CD4+ T cells sorted from PBMCs, collected 45 days after the yellow fever booster vaccination. This sequence joins TRBV7-8 and TRBJ2-5; 16 bases are shared with TRBD2. The source is a man younger than 35 who received the YFV17D yellow fever vaccine. The CDR3 DNA sequence: TGTGCCAGCAGCCAAGGGACTAGCGGGGGGGCGGAGGAGACCCAGTACTTC. As protein: CASSQGTSGGAEETQYF.